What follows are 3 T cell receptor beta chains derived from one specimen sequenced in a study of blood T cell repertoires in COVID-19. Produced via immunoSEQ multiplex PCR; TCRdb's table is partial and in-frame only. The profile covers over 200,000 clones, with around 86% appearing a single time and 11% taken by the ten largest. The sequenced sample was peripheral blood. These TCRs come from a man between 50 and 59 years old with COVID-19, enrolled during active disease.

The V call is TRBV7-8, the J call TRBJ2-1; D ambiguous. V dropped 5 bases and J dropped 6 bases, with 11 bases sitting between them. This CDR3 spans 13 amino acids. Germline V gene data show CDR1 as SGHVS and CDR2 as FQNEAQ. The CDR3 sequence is CASSPGFRNEQFF. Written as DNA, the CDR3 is TGTGCCAGCAGCCCCGGGTTTCGCAATGAGCAGTTCTTC.

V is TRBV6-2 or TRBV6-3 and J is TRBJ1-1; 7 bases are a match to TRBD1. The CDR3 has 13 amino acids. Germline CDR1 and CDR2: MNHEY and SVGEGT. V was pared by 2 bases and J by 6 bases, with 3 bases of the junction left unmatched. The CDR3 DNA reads TGTGCCAGCAGTTACCACAGGGGCGCTGAAGCTTTCTTT. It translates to CASSYHRGAEAFF.

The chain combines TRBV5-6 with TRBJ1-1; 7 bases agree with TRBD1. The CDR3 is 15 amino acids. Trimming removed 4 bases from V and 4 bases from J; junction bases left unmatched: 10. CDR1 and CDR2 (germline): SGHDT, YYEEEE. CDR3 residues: CASSQTTGLGTEAFF. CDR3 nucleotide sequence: TGTGCCAGCAGCCAAACGACAGGGCTGGGCACTGAAGCTTTCTTT.